The 22 T cell receptor beta chains reported below all come from one sample, sequenced in a study of blood T cell repertoires in COVID-19. Using immunoSEQ multiplex PCR, the repertoire was profiled, and TCRdb retains in-frame clones only, with some absent. The sample has around 50,000 clones; roughly 89% are singletons. Sequences were obtained from peripheral blood. The receptors shown here come from a man aged 65-85 years with active COVID-19.

Comments on this clone: A read error may produce the germline difference seen at one junction end. CDR3 protein: CASSLRSGGRVSF. The CDR3 coding sequence is TGTGCCAGCAGCTTAAGGAGCGGGGGCCGAGTCTCCTTC. The rearrangement joins TRBV11-2 to TRBJ2-7; 8 nucleotides match TRBD2. Germline CDR1 is SGHAT and CDR2 is FQNNGV. The CDR3 runs 13 residues. The full variable domain, with the rest looked up from reference TRBV11-2 and TRBJ2-7, is EAGVAQSPRYKIIEKRQSVAFWCNPISGHATLYWYQQILGQGPKLLIQFQNNGVVDDSQLPKDRFSAERLKGVDSTLKIQPAKLEDSAVYLCASSLRSGGRVSFGPGTRLTVT.

The chain employs TRBV7-9 and TRBJ1-1, with 10 nucleotides matching TRBD1. Trimming removed 4 bases from V and 12 bases from J; junction bases left unmatched: 8. The CDR3 has 13 residues. Germline CDR1 and CDR2: SEHNR and FQNEAQ (reference sequence). For the CDR3, the DNA is TGTGCCAGCAGCTCGGGACAGGGGATTGGTTCTTTCTTT. Encoded protein: CASSSGQGIGSFF.

V gene TRBV9 combines with J gene TRBJ2-3; 8 nucleotides agree with TRBD2. This CDR3 has 18 residues. Per germline, CDR1 SGDLS and CDR2 YYNGEE. V lost 2 bases to trimming and J lost 5 bases; unmatched junction nucleotides: 16. CDR3 bases: TGTGCCAGCAGCGTGTCCCCTACGCCGGGGGGGGTCGGAGATACGCAGTATTTT. As protein: CASSVSPTPGGVGDTQYF.

This chain uses TRBV6-6 with TRBJ1-6; 8 bases map to TRBD1. The V and J ends lost 2 bases and 6 bases, in that order; junction bases with no gene match: 3. The length of the CDR3 is 15 residues. In germline, CDR1 is MNHNY, CDR2 SVGAGI (reference sequence). The CDR3 is CASSYGTGSNSPLHF. The CDR3 DNA follows: TGTGCCAGCAGTTACGGGACAGGAAGTAATTCACCCCTCCACTTT.

The V and J genes are TRBV2 and TRBJ2-3; 12 bases agree with TRBD2. Trimming removed 1 base from V and 4 bases from J; junction bases left unmatched: 6. CDR1 is SNHLY, CDR2 FYNNEI, per germline. This CDR3 contains 17 residues. Here the CDR3 reads CASSEGASGGASDTQYF. CDR3 coding DNA: TGTGCCAGCAGTGAAGGGGCTAGCGGGGGGGCTTCAGATACGCAGTATTTT.

V usage is TRBV4-1 and J usage is TRBJ1-2; no definite D call. Trimming stripped 0 bases from V and 8 bases from J, with 16 bases between. The germline V gene encodes CDR1 MGHRA and CDR2 YSYEKL. This CDR3 is built from 15 residues. CDR3 DNA sequence: TGCGCCAGCAGCCAAGATCAGGCAGGACCGGGGGGCTACACCTTC. This gives the protein CASSQDQAGPGGYTF.

The chain is built from TRBV3-1 (or the pseudogene TRBV3-2) and TRBJ2-7, with 8 bases lining up with TRBD1. J gave up 5 bases and V 4 bases, and 10 bases lay outside the gene matches. CDR1 and CDR2 from the germline V gene are LGHDT and YNNKEL (reference sequence). There are 15 residues in the CDR3. The CDR3 sequence is CASSPPTGENHEQYF. CDR3 sequence (DNA): TGTGCCAGCAGCCCTCCGACAGGGGAAAACCACGAGCAGTACTTC.

The genes are TRBV7-9 and TRBJ2-1, with D possibly matching TRBD2 (6 bases). Between the trimmed V and J ends, which lost 3 bases and 7 bases, there was a span of 19 bases. The CDR3 is made up of 16 amino acids. CDR1 is SEHNR, CDR2 FQNEAQ, per germline (reference sequence). The CDR3 DNA sequence: TGTGCCAGCAGCTTTATTAGCGGCGGGGATGTGAATGAGCAGTTCTTC. Its translation is CASSFISGGDVNEQFF.

The CDR3 DNA sequence: TGTGCCAGCCAACTCCTGGGGAGCAATGAGCAGTTCTTC. It encodes CASQLLGSNEQFF. This chain uses TRBV11-1 with TRBJ2-1; possibly TRBD2 for D (5 bases). CDR3 length equals 13 residues. V lost 8 bases to trimming and J lost 6 bases, with 14 bases between them. CDR1 is SGHAT, CDR2 FQDESV, per germline (reference sequence).

J is TRBJ1-1 and V is TRBV6-4; no clear D gene. The CDR3 is made up of 13 amino acids. CDR1 MRHNA and CDR2 SNTAGT come from the germline V gene. The V end lost 3 bases, the J end lost 1 base, and 6 bases lay between the germline ends. The chain's CDR3 is CASSESGNTEAFF. The CDR3, as DNA: TGTGCCAGCAGTGAATCAGGGAACACTGAAGCTTTCTTT.

Comments on this clone: The junction departs from germline at one end; a sequencing error may be responsible. J is TRBJ1-4 and V is TRBV13, with TRBD1 identical over 8 bases. The CDR3 has 15 residues. Germline V gene data show CDR1 as PRHDT and CDR2 as FYEKMQ (reference sequence). CDR3 sequence: CASSHQGQAMENLVF. The DNA of the CDR3 is TGTGCCAGCAGCCATCAGGGACAGGCGATGGAAAACTTGGTTTTT.

The count of this clone is one. This chain connects TRBV30 to TRBJ2-2, with 12 nucleotides matching TRBD2. Germline CDR1 reads GTSNPN; CDR2 reads SVGIG (reference sequence). CDR3 length: 17 residues. Trimming took 0 bases from V and 2 from J; bases not matched to a gene: 4. In nucleotides, the CDR3 is TGTGCCTGGAGTGTTCTAGCGGGGGGGTTTAACACCGGGGAGCTGTTTTTT. As protein: CAWSVLAGGFNTGELFF.

The rearrangement links TRBV4-1 to TRBJ1-1, with D hard to call. CDR3 size: 16 residues. V lost 6 bases and J 0 bases, leaving 17 bases between the germline ends. Germline-derived CDR1 and CDR2 are MGHRA and YSYEKL. The DNA for the CDR3 is TGCGCCAGCAGTACGGGAGGGAAGGGTATGAACACTGAAGCTTTCTTT. Translation: CASSTGGKGMNTEAFF.

CDR3 loop: CASSIAQGANYEQYF. In DNA form, the CDR3 reads TGTGCCAGTAGTATAGCTCAAGGAGCCAACTACGAGCAGTACTTC. The rearrangement joins TRBV19 to TRBJ2-7; no clear D gene. Germline values: CDR1 LNHDA, CDR2 SQIVND (reference sequence). This CDR3 is 15 amino acids long. Trimming left V 1 base short and J 3 bases short, with 13 bases between. Drawing the rest from reference TRBV19 and TRBJ2-7, the complete variable domain is DGGITQSPKYLFRKEGQNVTLSCEQNLNHDAMYWYRQDPGQGLRLIYYSQIVNDFQKGDIAEGYSVSREKKESFPLTVTSAQKNPTAFYLCASSIAQGANYEQYFGPGTRLTVT.

The V call is TRBV4-3, the J call TRBJ2-3, with TRBD2 matching over 11 bases. The CDR3 sequence is 16 residues long. Losses at the gene ends were 4 bases for V and 1 base for J; bases not matched to a gene: 4. Germline V gives CDR1 LGHNA, CDR2 YSLEER. Here the CDR3 DNA reads TGCGCCAGCAGCCCGGGACTAGCGGCCGGCACAGATACGCAGTATTTT. Translating gives CASSPGLAAGTDTQYF.

The V and J genes are TRBV19 and TRBJ2-7; D possibly corresponds to TRBD2 (6 bases). V lost 5 bases to trimming and J lost 7 bases, with 15 bases between them. Germline V gene data show CDR1 as LNHDA and CDR2 as SQIVND (reference sequence). The CDR3 runs to 13 residues. CDR3 sequence (DNA): TGTGCCAGTAGTGCCGGGCCGGGGGAAGAGCAGTACTTC. It is translated as CASSAGPGEEQYF.

The gene calls are TRBV7-8 and TRBJ2-1, with D unclear. Trimming cost V 5 bases and J 6 bases, with 8 bases left between them. The CDR3 consists of 12 residues. The germline CDR1 and CDR2 sequences are SGHVS and FQNEAQ. This CDR3 is CASSPVGNEQFF. The DNA for the CDR3 is TGTGCCAGCAGCCCCGTCGGCAATGAGCAGTTCTTC.

The V call is TRBV6-6, the J call TRBJ1-1; a weak D match, TRBD1 (5 bases). Looked up from germline, CDR1 is MNHNY and CDR2 is SVGAGI (reference sequence). This CDR3 has 12 amino acids. Trimming removed 4 bases from V and 8 bases from J, with 11 bases in between. The CDR3 DNA reads TGTGCCAGCAGTTTTCCGGGGGACGAAGCTTTCTTT. Protein product: CASSFPGDEAFF.

V is TRBV3-1 (or the pseudogene TRBV3-2) and J is TRBJ2-7; D gene ambiguous. CDR1 and CDR2 from the germline V gene are LGHDT and YNNKEL (reference sequence). V dropped 4 bases and J dropped 3 bases, with 4 bases sitting between them. The CDR3 sequence is 11 residues long. CDR3 coding DNA: TGTGCCAGCAGCCCTTTCTACGAGCAGTACTTC. Translating gives CASSPFYEQYF.

The chain combines TRBV4-1 with TRBJ2-1, with a weak D call TRBD1 (6 bases). The V end lost 0 bases, the J end lost 6 bases, and 9 bases lay between the germline ends. The CDR3 is 14 residues long. Per germline, CDR1 MGHRA and CDR2 YSYEKL. The DNA of the CDR3 is TGCGCCAGCAGCCAAGATGGGACACTCAATGAGCAGTTCTTC. The encoded protein is CASSQDGTLNEQFF.

This clone was observed once. This chain connects TRBV6-1 to TRBJ2-3; TRBD1 matches 7 bases. The CDR3 contains 14 residues. Looked up from germline, CDR1 is MNHNS and CDR2 is SASEGT. The V gene end was trimmed by 5 bases and the J gene end by 15 bases; junction bases not matched to a gene: 17. The CDR3 loop reads CASSIQRGTGQRYF. The CDR3, as DNA: TGTGCCAGCAGTATACAAAGGGGGACGGGACAGAGATATTTT.

The chain uses TRBV10-3 and TRBJ2-3, with D possibly TRBD2 on 7 matching bases. CDR1 and CDR2 (germline): ENHRY, SYGVKD. V was clipped by 0 bases and J by 1 base, with 14 bases between them. The CDR3 runs 17 residues. The CDR3 DNA reads as TGTGCCATCAGTGAGTCGATAAGGGGGGGTGGCACAGATACGCAGTATTTT. The encoded protein is CAISESIRGGGTDTQYF.